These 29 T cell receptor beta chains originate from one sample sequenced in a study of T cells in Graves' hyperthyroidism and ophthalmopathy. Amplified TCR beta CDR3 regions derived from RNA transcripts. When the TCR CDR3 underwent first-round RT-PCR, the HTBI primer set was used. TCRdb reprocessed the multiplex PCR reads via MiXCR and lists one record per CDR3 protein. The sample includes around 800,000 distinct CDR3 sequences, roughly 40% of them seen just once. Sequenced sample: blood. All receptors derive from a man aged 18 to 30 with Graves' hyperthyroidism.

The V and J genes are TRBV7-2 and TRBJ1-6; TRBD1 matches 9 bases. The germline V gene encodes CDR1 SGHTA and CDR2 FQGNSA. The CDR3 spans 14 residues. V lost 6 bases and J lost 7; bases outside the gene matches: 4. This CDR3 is CASRYGQGNSPLHF. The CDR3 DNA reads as TGTGCCAGCAGATACGGACAGGGGAATTCACCCCTCCACTTT.

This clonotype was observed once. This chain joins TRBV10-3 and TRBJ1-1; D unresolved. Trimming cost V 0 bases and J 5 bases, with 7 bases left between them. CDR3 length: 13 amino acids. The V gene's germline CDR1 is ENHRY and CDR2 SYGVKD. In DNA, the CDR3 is TGTGCCATCAGTGAGTCAGGGAAGACTGAAGCTTTCTTT. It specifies CAISESGKTEAFF.

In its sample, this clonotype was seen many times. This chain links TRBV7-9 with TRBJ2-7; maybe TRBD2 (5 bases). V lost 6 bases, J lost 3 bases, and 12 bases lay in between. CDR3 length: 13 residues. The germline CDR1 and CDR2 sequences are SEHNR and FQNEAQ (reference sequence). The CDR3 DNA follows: TGTGCCAGCAGTTTGCGAGCGGACTACGAGCAGTACTTC. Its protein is CASSLRADYEQYF.

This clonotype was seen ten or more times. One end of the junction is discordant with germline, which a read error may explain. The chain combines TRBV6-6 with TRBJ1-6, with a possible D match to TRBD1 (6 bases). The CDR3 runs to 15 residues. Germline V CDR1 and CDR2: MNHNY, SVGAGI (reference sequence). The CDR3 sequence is CASTADSSNNSPLHF. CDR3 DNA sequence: TGTGCCAGCACCGCGGACAGCTCCAATAATTCACCCCTCCACTTT.

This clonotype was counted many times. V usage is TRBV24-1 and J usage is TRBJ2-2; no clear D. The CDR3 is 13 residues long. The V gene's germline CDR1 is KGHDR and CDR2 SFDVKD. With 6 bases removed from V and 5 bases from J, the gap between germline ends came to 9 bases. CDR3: CATSLERTGELFF. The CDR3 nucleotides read TGTGCCACCAGTCTTGAACGTACCGGGGAGCTGTTTTTT.

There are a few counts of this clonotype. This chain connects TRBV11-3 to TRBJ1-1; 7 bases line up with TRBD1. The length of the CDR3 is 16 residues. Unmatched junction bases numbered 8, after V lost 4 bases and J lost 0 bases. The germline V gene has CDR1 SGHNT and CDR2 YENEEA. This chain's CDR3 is CASSSGQLILNTEAFF. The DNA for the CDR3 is TGTGCCAGCAGCTCGGGACAGCTTATTTTGAACACTGAAGCTTTCTTT.

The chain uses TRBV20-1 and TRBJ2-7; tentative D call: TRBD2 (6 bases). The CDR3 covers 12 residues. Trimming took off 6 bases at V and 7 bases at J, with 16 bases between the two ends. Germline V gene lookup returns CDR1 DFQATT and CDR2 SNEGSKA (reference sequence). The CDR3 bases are TGCAGTGCGGCCTGGGGAGGAGAGGAGCAGTACTTC. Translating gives CSAAWGGEEQYF.

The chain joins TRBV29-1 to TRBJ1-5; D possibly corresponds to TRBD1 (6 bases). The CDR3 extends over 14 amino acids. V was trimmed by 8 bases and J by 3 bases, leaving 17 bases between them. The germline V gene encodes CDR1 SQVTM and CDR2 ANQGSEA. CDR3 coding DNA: TGCAGCAGTTTATCCGGACAGACCAATCAGCCCCAGCATTTT. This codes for CSSLSGQTNQPQHF.

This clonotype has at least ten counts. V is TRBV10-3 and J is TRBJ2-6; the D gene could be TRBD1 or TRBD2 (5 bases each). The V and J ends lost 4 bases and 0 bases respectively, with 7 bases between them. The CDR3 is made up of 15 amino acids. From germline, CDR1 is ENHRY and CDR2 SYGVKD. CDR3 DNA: TGTGCCATCAGTGGAGGGGACTCTGGGGCCAACGTCCTGACTTTC. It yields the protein CAISGGDSGANVLTF.

CDR3 nucleotide sequence: TGTGCCAGCAGCTTAGGGACAGGTTGGACTGAAGCTTTCTTT. This codes for CASSLGTGWTEAFF. The genes are TRBV7-2 and TRBJ1-1; 7 bases fit TRBD1. This CDR3 has 14 amino acids. Germline CDR1 SGHTA, CDR2 FQGNSA. V was clipped by 1 base and J by 5 bases; unmatched bases: 4.

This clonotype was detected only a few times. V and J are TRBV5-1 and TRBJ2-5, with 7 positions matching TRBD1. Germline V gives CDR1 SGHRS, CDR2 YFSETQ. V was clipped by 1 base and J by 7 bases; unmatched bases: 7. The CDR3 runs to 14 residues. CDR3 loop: CASSLRPDRPTQYF. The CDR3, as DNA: TGCGCCAGCAGCTTGAGACCGGACAGGCCGACCCAGTACTTC.

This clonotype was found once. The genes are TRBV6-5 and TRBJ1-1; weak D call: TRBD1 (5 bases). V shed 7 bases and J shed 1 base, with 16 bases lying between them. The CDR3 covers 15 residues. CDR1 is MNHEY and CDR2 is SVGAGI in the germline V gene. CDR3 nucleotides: TGTGCCAGCATCCCTCTCCCCGGGGGGAACACTGAAGCTTTCTTT. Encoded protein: CASIPLPGGNTEAFF.

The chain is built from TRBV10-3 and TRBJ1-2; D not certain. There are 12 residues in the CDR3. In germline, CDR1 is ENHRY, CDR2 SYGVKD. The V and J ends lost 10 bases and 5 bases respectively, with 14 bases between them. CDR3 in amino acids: CASLTVNYGYTF. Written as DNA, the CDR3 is TGTGCCAGCCTCACAGTAAATTATGGCTACACCTTC.

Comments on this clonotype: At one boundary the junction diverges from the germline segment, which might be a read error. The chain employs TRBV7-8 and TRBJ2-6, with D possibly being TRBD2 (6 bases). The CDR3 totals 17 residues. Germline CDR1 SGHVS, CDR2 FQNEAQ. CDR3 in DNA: TGCGCCAGCAGCCAAGACCCGCCGGGGGCTGGGGCCAACGTCCTGACTTTC. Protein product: CASSQDPPGAGANVLTF.

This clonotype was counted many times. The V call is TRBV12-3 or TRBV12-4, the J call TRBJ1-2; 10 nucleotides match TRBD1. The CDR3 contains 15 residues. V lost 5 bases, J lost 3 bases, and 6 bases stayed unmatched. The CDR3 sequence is CASSPTGTGDYGYTF. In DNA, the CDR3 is TGTGCCAGCAGTCCCACTGGGACAGGGGACTATGGCTACACCTTC.

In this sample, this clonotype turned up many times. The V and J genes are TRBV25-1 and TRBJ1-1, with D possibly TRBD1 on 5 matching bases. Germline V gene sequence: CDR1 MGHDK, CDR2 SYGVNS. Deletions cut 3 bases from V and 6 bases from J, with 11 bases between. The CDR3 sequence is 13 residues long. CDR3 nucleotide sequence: TGTGCCAGCAGTGACTGGGGGAAGGCTGAAGCTTTCTTT. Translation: CASSDWGKAEAFF.

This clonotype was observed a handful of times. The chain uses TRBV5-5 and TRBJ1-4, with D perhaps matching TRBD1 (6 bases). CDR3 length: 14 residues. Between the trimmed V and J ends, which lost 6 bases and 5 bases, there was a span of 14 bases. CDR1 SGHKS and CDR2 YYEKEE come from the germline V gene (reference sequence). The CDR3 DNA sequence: TGTGCCAGCACCCCGGACAGCCCCAATGAAAAACTGTTTTTT. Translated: CASTPDSPNEKLFF. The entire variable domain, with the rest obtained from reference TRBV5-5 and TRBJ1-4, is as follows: DAGVTQSPTHLIKTRGQQVTLRCSPISGHKSVSWYQQVLGQGPQFIFQYYEKEERGRGNFPDRFSARQFPNYSSELNVNALLLGDSALYLCASTPDSPNEKLFFGSGTQLSVL.

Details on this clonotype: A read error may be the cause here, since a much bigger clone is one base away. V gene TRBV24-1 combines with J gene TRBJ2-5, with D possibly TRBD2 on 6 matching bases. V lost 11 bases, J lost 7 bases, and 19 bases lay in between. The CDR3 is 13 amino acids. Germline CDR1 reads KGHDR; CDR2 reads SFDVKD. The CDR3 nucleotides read TGTGCCAGCAGCGTAGCCCCCGGGGGGACCCAGTACTTC. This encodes CASSVAPGGTQYF.

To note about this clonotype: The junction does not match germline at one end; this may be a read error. For the CDR3, the DNA is TGCGCCAGCAGCCAATTTAATAATCAGCCCCAGCATTTT. Amino acids: CASSQFNNQPQHF. This chain links TRBV7-3 with TRBJ1-5; D gene uncertain. CDR3 size: 13 residues. The germline CDR1 and CDR2 sequences are SGHTA and FQGTGA.

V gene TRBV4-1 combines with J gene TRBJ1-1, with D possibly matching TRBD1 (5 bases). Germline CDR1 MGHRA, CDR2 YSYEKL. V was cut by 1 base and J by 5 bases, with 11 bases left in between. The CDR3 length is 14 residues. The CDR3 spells CASSQGLGRTEAFF. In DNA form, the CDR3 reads TGCGCCAGCAGCCAAGGATTGGGGCGGACTGAAGCTTTCTTT.

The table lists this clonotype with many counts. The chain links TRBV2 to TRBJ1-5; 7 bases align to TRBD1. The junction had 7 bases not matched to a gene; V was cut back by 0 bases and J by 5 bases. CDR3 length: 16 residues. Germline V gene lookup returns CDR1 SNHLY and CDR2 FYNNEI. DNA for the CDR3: TGTGCCAGCAGTGAAGCGGTTTGGACAGGCGATCAGCCCCAGCATTTT. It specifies CASSEAVWTGDQPQHF.

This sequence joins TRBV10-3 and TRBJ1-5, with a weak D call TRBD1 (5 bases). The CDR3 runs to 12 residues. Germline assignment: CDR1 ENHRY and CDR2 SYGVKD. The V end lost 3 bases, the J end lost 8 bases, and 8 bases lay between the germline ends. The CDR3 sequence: CAISDGGEPQHF. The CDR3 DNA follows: TGTGCCATCAGTGATGGGGGGGAGCCCCAGCATTTT.

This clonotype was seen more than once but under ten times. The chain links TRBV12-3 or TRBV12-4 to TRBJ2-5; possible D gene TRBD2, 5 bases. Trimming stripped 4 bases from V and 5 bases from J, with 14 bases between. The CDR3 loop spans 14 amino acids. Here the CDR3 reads CASSYWVSDETQYF. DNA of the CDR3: TGTGCCAGCAGTTACTGGGTTAGCGACGAGACCCAGTACTTC.

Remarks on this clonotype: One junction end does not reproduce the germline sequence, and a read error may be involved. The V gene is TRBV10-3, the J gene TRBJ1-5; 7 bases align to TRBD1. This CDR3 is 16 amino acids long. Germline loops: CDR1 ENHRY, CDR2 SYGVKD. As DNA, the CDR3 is TGTGCCAGCAGTTCCCCGGACAGGAGGGGCGATCAGCCCCAGCATTTT. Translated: CASSSPDRRGDQPQHF.

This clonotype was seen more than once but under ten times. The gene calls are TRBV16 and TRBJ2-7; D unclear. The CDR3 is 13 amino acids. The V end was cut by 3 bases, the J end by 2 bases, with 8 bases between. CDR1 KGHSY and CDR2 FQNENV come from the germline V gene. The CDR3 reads CASSHTDTYEQYF. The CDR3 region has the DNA TGTGCCAGCAGCCACACCGACACCTACGAGCAGTACTTC.

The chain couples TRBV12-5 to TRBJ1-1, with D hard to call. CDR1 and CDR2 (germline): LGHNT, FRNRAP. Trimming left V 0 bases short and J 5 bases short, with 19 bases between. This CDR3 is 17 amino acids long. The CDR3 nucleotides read TGTGCTAGTGGTTTGGTAGTACGGGAGTCTGGAGGGACTGAAGCTTTCTTT. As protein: CASGLVVRESGGTEAFF.

The CDR3 sequence is CASSLGMGVGNSPLHF. The CDR3 DNA follows: TGTGCCAGCAGCTTGGGAATGGGGGTCGGTAATTCACCCCTCCACTTT. The V call is TRBV7-2, the J call TRBJ1-6; perhaps TRBD1 as D (5 bases). Per the germline V gene, CDR1 is SGHTA and CDR2 is FQGNSA. This CDR3 spans 16 amino acids. Trimming pared 3 bases from V and 6 bases from J, leaving 15 bases between.

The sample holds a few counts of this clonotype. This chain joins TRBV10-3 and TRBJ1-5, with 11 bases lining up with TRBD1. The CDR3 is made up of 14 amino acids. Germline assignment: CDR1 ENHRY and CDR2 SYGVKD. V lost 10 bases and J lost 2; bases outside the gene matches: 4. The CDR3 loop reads CATGTGGRNQPQHF. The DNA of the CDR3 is TGTGCCACCGGGACAGGGGGACGCAATCAGCCCCAGCATTTT.

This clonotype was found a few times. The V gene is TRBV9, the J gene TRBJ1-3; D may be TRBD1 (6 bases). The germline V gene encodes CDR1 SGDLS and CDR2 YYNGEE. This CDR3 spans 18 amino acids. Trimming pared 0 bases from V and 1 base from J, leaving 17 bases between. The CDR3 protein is CASSVELGTSLSGNTIYF. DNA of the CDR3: TGTGCCAGCAGCGTAGAACTCGGGACAAGTCTTTCTGGAAACACCATATATTTT.